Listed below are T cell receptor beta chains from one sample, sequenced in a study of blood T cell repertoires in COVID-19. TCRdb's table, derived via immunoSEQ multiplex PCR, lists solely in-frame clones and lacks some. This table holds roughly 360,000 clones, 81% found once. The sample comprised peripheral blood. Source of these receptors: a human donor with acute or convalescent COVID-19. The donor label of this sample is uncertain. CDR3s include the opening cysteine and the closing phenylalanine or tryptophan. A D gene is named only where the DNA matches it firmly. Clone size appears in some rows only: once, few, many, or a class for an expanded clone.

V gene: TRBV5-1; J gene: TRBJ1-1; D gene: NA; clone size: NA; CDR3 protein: CASSWQGTEAFF; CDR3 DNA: TGCGCCAGCAGCTGGCAGGGTACTGAAGCTTTCTTT
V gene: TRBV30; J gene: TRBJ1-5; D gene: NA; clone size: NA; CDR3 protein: CAWSVGGDQPQHF; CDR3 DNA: TGTGCCTGGAGTGTAGGCGGGGATCAGCCCCAGCATTTT
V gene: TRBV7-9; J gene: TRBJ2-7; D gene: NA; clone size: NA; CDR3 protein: CASSPDRSTYEQYF; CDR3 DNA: TGTGCCAGCAGCCCAGACAGGAGTACCTACGAGCAGTACTTC
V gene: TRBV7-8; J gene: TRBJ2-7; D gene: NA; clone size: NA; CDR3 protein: CASSLTDRYEQYF; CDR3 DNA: TGTGCCAGCAGCTTGACAGACCGCTACGAGCAGTACTTC
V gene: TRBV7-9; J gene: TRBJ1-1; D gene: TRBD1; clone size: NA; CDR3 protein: CASSLGTGARTEAFF; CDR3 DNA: TGTGCCAGCAGCTTAGGGACAGGGGCACGCACTGAAGCTTTCTTT
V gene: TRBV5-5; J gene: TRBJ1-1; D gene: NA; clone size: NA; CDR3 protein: CASSPKTGSGTEAFF; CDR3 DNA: TGTGCCAGCAGCCCTAAAACAGGGTCGGGCACTGAAGCTTTCTTT
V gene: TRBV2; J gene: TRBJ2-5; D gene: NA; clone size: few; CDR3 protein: CASSADRQETQYF; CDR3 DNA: TGTGCCAGCAGTGCGGACAGACAAGAGACCCAGTACTTC
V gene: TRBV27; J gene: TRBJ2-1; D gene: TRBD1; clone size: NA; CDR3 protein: CASRSTGGNEQFF; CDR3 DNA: TGTGCCAGCAGGTCAACAGGGGGCAATGAGCAGTTCTTC
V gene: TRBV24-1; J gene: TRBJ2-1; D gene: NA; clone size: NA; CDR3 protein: CATSNWSNEQFF; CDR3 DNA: TGTGCCACCAGTAACTGGTCCAATGAGCAGTTCTTC
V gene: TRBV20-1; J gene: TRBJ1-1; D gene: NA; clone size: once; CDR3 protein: CSASWNTEAFF; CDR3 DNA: TGCAGTGCTAGCTGGAACACTGAAGCTTTCTTT
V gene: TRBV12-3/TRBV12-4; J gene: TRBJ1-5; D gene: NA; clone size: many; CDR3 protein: CASSLSGNQPQHF; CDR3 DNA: TGTGCCAGCAGTTTGTCAGGTAATCAGCCCCAGCATTTT
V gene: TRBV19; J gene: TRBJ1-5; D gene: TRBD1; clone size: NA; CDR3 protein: CASSRDRGPPQHF; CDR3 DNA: TGTGCCAGTAGCCGGGACAGGGGTCCCCCCCAGCATTTT
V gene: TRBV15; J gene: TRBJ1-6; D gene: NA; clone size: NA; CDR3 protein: CATSRDISPARPLHF; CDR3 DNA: TGTGCCACCAGCAGAGATATCTCCCCAGCCAGGCCCCTCCACTTT
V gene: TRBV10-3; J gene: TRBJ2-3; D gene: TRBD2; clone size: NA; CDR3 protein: CAISSGRNGDTQYF; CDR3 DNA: TGTGCCATCAGTAGCGGGAGGAACGGGGATACGCAGTATTTT
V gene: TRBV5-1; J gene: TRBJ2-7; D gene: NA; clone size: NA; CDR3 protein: CASSGLHGYEQYF; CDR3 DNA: TGCGCCAGCAGCGGTCTGCACGGCTACGAGCAGTACTTC
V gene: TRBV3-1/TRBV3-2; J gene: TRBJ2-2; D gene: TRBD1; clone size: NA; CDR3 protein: CASSQYGTGDPRHGELFF; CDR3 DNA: TGTGCCAGCAGCCAGTACGGGACAGGGGACCCTAGGCACGGGGAGCTGTTTTTT
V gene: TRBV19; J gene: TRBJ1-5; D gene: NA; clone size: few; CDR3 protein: CASSMEGLVNQPQHF; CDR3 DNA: TGTGCCAGTAGTATGGAGGGGCTTGTCAATCAGCCCCAGCATTTT
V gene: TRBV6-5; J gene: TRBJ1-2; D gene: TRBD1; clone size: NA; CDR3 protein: CASSTRDRGLYGYTF; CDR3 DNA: TGTGCCAGCAGTACCCGGGACAGGGGGCTCTACGGCTACACCTTC
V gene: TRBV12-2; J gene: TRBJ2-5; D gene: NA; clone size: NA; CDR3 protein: CASRLARRGLAVYVCEETQYF; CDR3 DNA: NA
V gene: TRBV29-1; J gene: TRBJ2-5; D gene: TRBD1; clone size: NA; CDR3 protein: CSVEQGRGETQYF; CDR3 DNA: TGCAGCGTTGAACAGGGCAGGGGGGAGACCCAGTACTTC
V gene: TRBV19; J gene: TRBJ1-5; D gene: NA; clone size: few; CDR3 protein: CASRGQHGSNQPQHF; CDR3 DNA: TGTGCCAGTAGGGGCCAACATGGGAGCAATCAGCCCCAGCATTTT
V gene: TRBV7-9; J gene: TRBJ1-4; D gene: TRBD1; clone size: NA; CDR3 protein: CASSPGTGGIGESEKLFF; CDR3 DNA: TGTGCCAGCAGCCCAGGGACAGGGGGGATCGGAGAGAGTGAAAAACTGTTTTTT
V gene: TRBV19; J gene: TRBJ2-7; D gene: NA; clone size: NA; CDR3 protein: CASSTGSYEQYF; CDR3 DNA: TGTGCCAGTAGTACGGGGTCCTACGAGCAGTACTTC